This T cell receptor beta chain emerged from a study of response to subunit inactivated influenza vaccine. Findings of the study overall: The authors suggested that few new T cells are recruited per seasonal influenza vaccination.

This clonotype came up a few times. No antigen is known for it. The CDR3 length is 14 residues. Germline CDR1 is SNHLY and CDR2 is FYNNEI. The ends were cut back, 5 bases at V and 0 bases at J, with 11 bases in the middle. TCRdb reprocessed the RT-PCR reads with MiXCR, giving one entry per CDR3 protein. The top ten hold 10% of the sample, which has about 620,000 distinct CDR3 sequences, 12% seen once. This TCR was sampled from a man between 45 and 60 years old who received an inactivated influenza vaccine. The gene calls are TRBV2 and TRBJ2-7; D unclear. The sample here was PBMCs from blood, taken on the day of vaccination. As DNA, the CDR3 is TGTGCCAGCAGTCCGGACGTAGGCTCCTACGAGCAGTACTTC. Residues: CASSPDVGSYEQYF.